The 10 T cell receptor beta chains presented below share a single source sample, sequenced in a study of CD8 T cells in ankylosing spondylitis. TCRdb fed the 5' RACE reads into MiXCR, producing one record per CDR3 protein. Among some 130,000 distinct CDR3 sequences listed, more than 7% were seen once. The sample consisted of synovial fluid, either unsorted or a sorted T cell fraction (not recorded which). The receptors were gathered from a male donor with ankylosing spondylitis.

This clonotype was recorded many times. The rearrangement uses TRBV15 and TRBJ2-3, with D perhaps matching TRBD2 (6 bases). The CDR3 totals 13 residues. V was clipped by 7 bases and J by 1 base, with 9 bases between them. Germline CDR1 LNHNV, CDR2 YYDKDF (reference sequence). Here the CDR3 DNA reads TGTGCCACCACCCAGCGGGGCACAGATACGCAGTATTTT. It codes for CATTQRGTDTQYF.

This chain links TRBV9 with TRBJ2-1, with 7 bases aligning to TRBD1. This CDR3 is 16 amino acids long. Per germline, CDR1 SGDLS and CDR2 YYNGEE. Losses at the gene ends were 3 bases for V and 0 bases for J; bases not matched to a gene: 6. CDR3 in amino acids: CASSEGAGSSYNEQFF. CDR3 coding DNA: TGTGCCAGCAGCGAGGGGGCAGGGAGCTCCTACAATGAGCAGTTCTTC.

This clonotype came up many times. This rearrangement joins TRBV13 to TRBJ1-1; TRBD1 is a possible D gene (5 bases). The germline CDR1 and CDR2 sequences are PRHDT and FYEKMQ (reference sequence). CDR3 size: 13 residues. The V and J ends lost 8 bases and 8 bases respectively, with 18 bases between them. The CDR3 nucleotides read TGTGCCAGCGCCTCCGGGGCTCGCAGGGAAGCTTTCTTT. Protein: CASASGARREAFF.

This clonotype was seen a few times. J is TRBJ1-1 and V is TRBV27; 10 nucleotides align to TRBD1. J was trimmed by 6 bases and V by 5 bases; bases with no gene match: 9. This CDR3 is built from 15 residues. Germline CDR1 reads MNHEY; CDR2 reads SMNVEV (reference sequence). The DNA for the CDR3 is TGTGCCAGCAGTGCCCGGGACAGGGGATTCGCTGAAGCTTTCTTT. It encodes CASSARDRGFAEAFF.

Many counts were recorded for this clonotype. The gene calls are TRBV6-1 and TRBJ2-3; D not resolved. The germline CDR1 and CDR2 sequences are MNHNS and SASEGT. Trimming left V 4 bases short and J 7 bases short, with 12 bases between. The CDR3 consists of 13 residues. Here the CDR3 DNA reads TGTGCCAGCAGTGTACAGACACTCCATACGCAGTATTTT. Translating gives CASSVQTLHTQYF.

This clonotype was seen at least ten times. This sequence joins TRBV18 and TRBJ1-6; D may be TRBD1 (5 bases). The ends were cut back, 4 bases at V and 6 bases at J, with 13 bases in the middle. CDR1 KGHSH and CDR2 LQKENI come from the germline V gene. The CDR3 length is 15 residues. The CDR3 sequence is CASSLSGPINSPLHF. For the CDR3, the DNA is TGTGCCAGCTCACTGTCGGGACCTATTAATTCACCCCTCCACTTT. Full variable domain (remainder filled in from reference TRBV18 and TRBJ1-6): NAGVMQNPRHLVRRRGQEARLRCSPMKGHSHVYWYRQLPEEGLKFMVYLQKENIIDESGMPKERFSAEFPKEGPSILRIQQVVRGDSAAYFCASSLSGPINSPLHFGNGTRLTVT.

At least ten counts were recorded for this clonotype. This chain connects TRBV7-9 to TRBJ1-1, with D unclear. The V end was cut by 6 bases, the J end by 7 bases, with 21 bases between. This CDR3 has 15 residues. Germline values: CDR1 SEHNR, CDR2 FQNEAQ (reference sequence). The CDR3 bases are TGTGCCAGCAGTCCCCCGGGAAGTCTGCTTCTTGAAGCTTTCTTT. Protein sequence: CASSPPGSLLLEAFF.

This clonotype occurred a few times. The CDR3 here is CAWSRDINEQFF. The CDR3 DNA is TGTGCCTGGAGTAGGGATATCAATGAGCAGTTCTTC. The gene calls are TRBV30 and TRBJ2-1, with D uncertain. Trimming shortened V by 2 bases and J by 6 bases, and 8 bases separated the two germline ends. Germline CDR1 and CDR2: GTSNPN and SVGIG (reference sequence). The CDR3 has 12 residues.

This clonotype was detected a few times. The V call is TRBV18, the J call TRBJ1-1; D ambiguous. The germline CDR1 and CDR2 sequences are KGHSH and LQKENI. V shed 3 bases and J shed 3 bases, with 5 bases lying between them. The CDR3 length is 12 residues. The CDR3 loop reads CASSPRDTEAFF. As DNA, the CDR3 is TGTGCCAGCTCACCCAGAGACACTGAAGCTTTCTTT.

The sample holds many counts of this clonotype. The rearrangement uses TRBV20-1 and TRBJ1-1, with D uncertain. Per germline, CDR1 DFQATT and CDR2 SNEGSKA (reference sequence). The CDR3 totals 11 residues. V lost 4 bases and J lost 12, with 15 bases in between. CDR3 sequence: CSAIFRVLPFF. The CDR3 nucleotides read TGCAGTGCTATTTTCCGTGTGTTACCTTTCTTT.